These 27 T cell receptor beta chains were all obtained from the same sample, sequenced in a study of cytomegalovirus exposure and HLA in healthy donors. This PCR relied on a set of 60 Vbeta primers and 13 Jbeta primers. Using immunoSEQ multiplex PCR, the repertoire was profiled, and TCRdb retains in-frame clones only, with some absent. Of 95,000 to 110,000 clones detected, over 75% appear once; the ten largest clones hold 4.2%. Specimen: PBMCs. The receptors originated from a male donor in good health and CMV-seronegative.

The chain joins TRBV10-3 to TRBJ2-5; D perhaps matches TRBD2 (6 bases). The germline V and J ends were trimmed by 0 bases and 3 bases, with 8 bases remaining between them. CDR1 ENHRY and CDR2 SYGVKD come from the germline V gene. This CDR3 is built from 14 residues. The CDR3 coding sequence is TGTGCCATCAGTGAGTCTGGCGGGAAAGAGACCCAGTACTTC. Protein: CAISESGGKETQYF.

The rearrangement uses TRBV27 and TRBJ2-7; 11 nucleotides align to TRBD2. CDR3 size: 17 residues. Trimming took 4 bases from V and 6 from J; bases not matched to a gene: 14. Germline V gene sequence: CDR1 MNHEY, CDR2 SMNVEV (reference sequence). The CDR3 DNA sequence: TGTGCCAGCAGTTCGCCGGGGGTGGGGACTAGCGGTGGCGAGCAGTACTTC. Its translation is CASSSPGVGTSGGEQYF.

The CDR3 sequence is CASSAGLAETSGANVLTF. CDR3 nucleotide sequence: TGTGCCAGCAGTGCCGGACTAGCGGAGACGTCTGGGGCCAACGTCCTGACTTTC. The chain employs TRBV2 and TRBJ2-6, with 10 bases lining up with TRBD2. Germline CDR1 and CDR2: SNHLY and FYNNEI. This CDR3 has 18 residues. V trimming: 4 bases; J trimming: 1 base; junction bases outside the gene matches: 7. The variable domain in full, completed from reference TRBV2 and TRBJ2-6, reads EPEVTQTPSHQVTQMGQEVILRCVPISNHLYFYWYRQILGQKVEFLVSFYNNEISEKSEIFDDQFSVERPDGSNFTLKIRSTKLEDSAMYFCASSAGLAETSGANVLTFGAGSRLTVL.

The genes are TRBV30 and TRBJ2-7; D unresolved. The germline V gene encodes CDR1 GTSNPN and CDR2 SVGIG (reference sequence). This CDR3 has 12 residues. Trimming took off 2 bases at V and 2 bases at J, with 7 bases between the two ends. CDR3 loop: CAWSKQPYEQYF. CDR3 DNA: TGTGCCTGGAGTAAACAGCCCTACGAGCAGTACTTC. The entire variable domain, with the rest obtained from reference TRBV30 and TRBJ2-7, is as follows: SQTIHQWPATLVQPVGSPLSLECTVEGTSNPNLYWYRQAAGRGLQLLFYSVGIGQISSEVPQNLSASRPQDRQFILSSKKLLLSDSGFYLCAWSKQPYEQYFGPGTRLTVT.

Only one count was recorded for this clone. The chain links TRBV6-6 to TRBJ2-1, with D perhaps TRBD1 (6 bases). Germline V gives CDR1 MNHNY, CDR2 SVGAGI (reference sequence). This CDR3 is built from 14 residues. The V and J ends lost 6 bases and 5 bases respectively, with 14 bases between them. The CDR3 DNA is TGTGCCAGCAGACCCCCTGGGACAAACAATGAGCAGTTCTTC. It specifies CASRPPGTNNEQFF.

J is TRBJ2-1 and V is TRBV27; maybe TRBD1 (5 bases). Trimming stripped 1 base from V and 8 bases from J, with 15 bases between. Germline CDR1 is MNHEY and CDR2 is SMNVEV (reference sequence). There are 15 residues in the CDR3. The CDR3 reads CASSLWAGFRDEQFF. The CDR3 DNA reads as TGTGCCAGCAGTTTATGGGCAGGGTTTCGCGATGAGCAGTTCTTC.

This sequence joins TRBV7-9 and TRBJ2-2; 10 bases are a match to TRBD2. The V gene's germline CDR1 is SEHNR and CDR2 FQNEAQ (reference sequence). The CDR3 length is 17 residues. Trimming removed 4 bases from V and 1 base from J; junction bases left unmatched: 6. CDR3 in DNA: TGTGCCAGCAGCTCCCGGACTAGCGGAGGGAACACCGGGGAGCTGTTTTTT. This sequence encodes CASSSRTSGGNTGELFF.

This chain joins TRBV6-5 and TRBJ2-5, with 7 positions matching TRBD2. This CDR3 contains 15 residues. Germline assignment: CDR1 MNHEY and CDR2 SVGAGI. The J segment lost 1 base and the V segment lost 2 bases, leaving 4 bases of the junction unmatched. CDR3: CASSYAGGGQETQYF. In nucleotides, the CDR3 is TGTGCCAGCAGTTACGCGGGCGGGGGCCAAGAGACCCAGTACTTC.

The chain employs TRBV25-1 and TRBJ2-7; TRBD2 matches 7 bases. The CDR3 has 14 residues. The J segment lost 3 bases and the V segment lost 1 base, leaving 3 bases of the junction unmatched. CDR1 and CDR2 from the germline V gene are MGHDK and SYGVNS. Written as DNA, the CDR3 is TGTGCCAGCAGTGAATTAGGCGGGGGCTACGAGCAGTACTTC. Protein sequence: CASSELGGGYEQYF.

In this sample, this clone turned up once. V and J are TRBV5-1 and TRBJ2-7; 7 nucleotides match TRBD2. Germline-derived CDR1 and CDR2 are SGHRS and YFSETQ. V gave up 2 bases and J gave up 4 bases; unmatched junction bases: 18. The CDR3 has 18 amino acids. This CDR3 is CASSLAGSGIVGTYEQYF. DNA of the CDR3: TGCGCCAGCAGCTTAGCGGGGAGTGGTATTGTGGGCACTTACGAGCAGTACTTC.

As to this clone: At one of its ends the junction is not consistent with the germline gene, which may arise from a read error. This chain joins TRBV30 and TRBJ2-1; a possible D gene is TRBD2 (6 bases). The CDR3 loop spans 15 amino acids. Germline CDR1 and CDR2: GTSNPN and SVGIG (reference sequence). The CDR3 DNA reads as TGTACCTGGAGTATTAGGGGTGGCGGGGCGGATGAGCAGTTCTTC. It is translated as CTWSIRGGGADEQFF.

The CDR3 reads CASSLGSADTQYF. DNA for the CDR3: TGCGCCAGCAGCTTGGGGTCGGCAGATACGCAGTATTTT. The chain recombines TRBV5-1 with TRBJ2-3; no firm D call. The CDR3 is made up of 13 amino acids. Looked up from germline, CDR1 is SGHRS and CDR2 is YFSETQ. Trimming removed 0 bases from V and 4 bases from J, with 6 bases in between.

The rearrangement uses TRBV4-2 and TRBJ2-5; TRBD1 is a possible D gene (5 bases). The germline V gene encodes CDR1 LGHNA and CDR2 YNFKEQ. The CDR3 runs to 13 residues. Trimming removed 3 bases at V and 5 bases at J, with 10 bases between. CDR3 sequence (DNA): TGTGCCAGCAGCCAGTTCAGGGCGGAGACCCAGTACTTC. Its translation: CASSQFRAETQYF.

The chain has TRBV5-1 and TRBJ1-2; TRBD1 agrees at 9 bases. The germline gives CDR1 SGHRS, CDR2 YFSETQ. The CDR3 loop spans 14 amino acids. Unmatched junction bases numbered 7, after V lost 4 bases and J lost 6 bases. The CDR3 region is CASSLGDRADGYTF. In nucleotides, the CDR3 is TGCGCCAGCAGCCTAGGGGACAGGGCGGATGGCTACACCTTC.

This sequence joins TRBV27 and TRBJ2-3; D may be TRBD2 (7 bases). Germline V gene sequence: CDR1 MNHEY, CDR2 SMNVEV (reference sequence). Trimming stripped 10 bases from V and 8 bases from J, with 19 bases between. CDR3 size: 13 residues. CDR3 sequence (DNA): TGTGCCACCCTTAGGGGGGGAGAGGGTACGCAGTATTTT. Its protein product is CATLRGGEGTQYF.

The chain links TRBV29-1 to TRBJ2-3; the D is unclear. This CDR3 is built from 14 residues. Trimming removed 0 bases at V and 4 bases at J, with 11 bases between. Looked up from germline, CDR1 is SQVTM and CDR2 is ANQGSEA. Written as DNA, the CDR3 is TGCAGCGTTGAAGATCGGTCGGCGGCAGATACGCAGTATTTT. It encodes CSVEDRSAADTQYF.

V is TRBV5-1 and J is TRBJ2-3, with D possibly TRBD2 on 6 matching bases. The CDR3 is 15 residues long. V gave up 0 bases and J gave up 2 bases, with 10 bases separating them. Germline V gene lookup returns CDR1 SGHRS and CDR2 YFSETQ. CDR3 sequence: CASSLERAPTDTQYF. The CDR3 DNA reads TGCGCCAGCAGCTTGGAGCGGGCCCCCACAGATACGCAGTATTTT.

The chain links TRBV27 to TRBJ1-5, with D possibly TRBD1 on 5 matching bases. This CDR3 comprises 14 residues. Germline-derived CDR1 and CDR2 are MNHEY and SMNVEV (reference sequence). Trimming pared 2 bases from V and 5 bases from J, leaving 10 bases between. The CDR3 coding sequence is TGTGCCAGCAGTTTAAACAGGCCGTATCAGCCCCAGCATTTT. Translated: CASSLNRPYQPQHF.

The chain links TRBV21-1 to TRBJ1-5; TRBD1 is the table's D call, not checked against the DNA. TRBV21-1 is designated a pseudogene. The CDR3 runs to 13 residues. The chain's CDR3 is CASSNRGNQPQHF. The CDR3, as DNA: TGTGCCAGCAGCAACAGGGGCAATCAGCCCCAGCATTTT.

The chain combines TRBV6-5 with TRBJ1-3, with TRBD1 as a possible D gene (5 bases). Germline lookup yields CDR1 MNHEY and CDR2 SVGAGI. The ends were cut back, 0 bases at V and 4 bases at J, with 10 bases in the middle. This CDR3 has 15 residues. CDR3 residues: CASSYSGGAGNTIYF. CDR3 DNA: TGTGCCAGCAGTTACTCGGGGGGTGCAGGAAACACCATATATTTT.

The chain carries TRBV7-2 and TRBJ2-5; weak D call: TRBD2 (6 bases). With 5 bases removed from V and 5 bases from J, the gap between germline ends came to 15 bases. Germline values: CDR1 SGHTA, CDR2 FQGNSA. This CDR3 is 14 amino acids long. The CDR3 spells CASSTRLVGETQYF. The CDR3 DNA sequence: TGTGCCAGCAGCACTCGACTAGTAGGCGAGACCCAGTACTTC.

The chain links TRBV28 to TRBJ1-2, with 7 bases matching TRBD1. Looked up from germline, CDR1 is MDHEN and CDR2 is SYDVKM. Trimming removed 5 bases from V and 3 bases from J; junction bases left unmatched: 9. The CDR3 spans 15 residues. CDR3 coding DNA: TGTGCCAGCAGTCGCCCCACAGGGACAGACTATGGCTACACCTTC. Its translation is CASSRPTGTDYGYTF.

In this sample, this clone turned up a few times. The gene calls are TRBV27 and TRBJ1-5, with D possibly being TRBD1 (5 bases). Looked up from germline, CDR1 is MNHEY and CDR2 is SMNVEV (reference sequence). The CDR3 covers 13 residues. Deletions cut 6 bases from V and 5 bases from J, with 11 bases between. DNA for the CDR3: TGTGCCAGCAGACAGGCCGGCTATCAGCCCCAGCATTTT. Translating it yields CASRQAGYQPQHF.

This rearrangement joins TRBV11-2 to TRBJ1-1; D is unresolved. V was pared by 8 bases and J by 1 base, with 17 bases between. The V gene's germline CDR1 is SGHAT and CDR2 FQNNGV. The CDR3 is made up of 15 amino acids. The CDR3 DNA reads as TGTGCCAGCGGCCCCCTCCGGGGTAGGAACACTGAAGCTTTCTTT. Translation gives CASGPLRGRNTEAFF.

This clone occurred a few times. The V gene is TRBV4-1, the J gene TRBJ2-3; D perhaps matches TRBD1 (5 bases). There are 13 residues in the CDR3. Trimming shortened V by 2 bases and J by 4 bases, and 7 bases separated the two germline ends. The germline V gene has CDR1 MGHRA and CDR2 YSYEKL. The CDR3 reads CASSQRGADTQYF. In DNA form, the CDR3 reads TGCGCCAGCAGCCAAAGGGGCGCAGATACGCAGTATTTT.

The CDR3 DNA sequence: TGTGCCACCAGCAGCCGGGACAGGATACCCAGCAATCAGCCCCAGCATTTT. The encoded protein is CATSSRDRIPSNQPQHF. V gene TRBV15 combines with J gene TRBJ1-5, with 8 nucleotides matching TRBD1. CDR1 is LNHNV and CDR2 is YYDKDF in the germline V gene (reference sequence). After removal of 3 bases from V and 1 base from J, the junction contained 8 bases not matched to a gene. The CDR3 extends over 17 amino acids.

The chain has TRBV6-4 and TRBJ2-1, with TRBD2 matching 8 bases. From germline, CDR1 is MRHNA and CDR2 SNTAGT. CDR3 size: 15 residues. The junction had 3 bases not matched to a gene; V was cut back by 2 bases and J by 3 bases. Written as DNA, the CDR3 is TGTGCCAGCAGTGACGAAGCGGGGGACTACAATGAGCAGTTCTTC. Translating gives CASSDEAGDYNEQFF.